This TCR beta chain was captured by sequencing in a study of Ad26.COV2.S vaccination and SARS-CoV-2 variants. Using immunoSEQ multiplex PCR, the repertoire was profiled, and TCRdb retains in-frame clones only, with some absent. In the table there are about 420,000 clones, approximately 88% of which are singletons. The treatment is: about 20 received Ad26.COV2.S at low or high dose, single or two shots; roughly five received placebo; per-sample allocation not given. Sampling was done on day 63 after the first vaccine or placebo injection. The clonotype comes from a person aged 18-65 years who received the Ad26.COV2.S COVID-19 vaccine or a placebo. The sequencing here drew on peripheral blood, taken in a trial of Ad26.COV2.S vaccine versus placebo.

CDR3 amino acids: CASSVTGSNTIYF. The CDR3 DNA reads TGTGCCAGCAGTGTGACAGGATCAAACACCATATATTTT. The chain joins TRBV27 to TRBJ1-3; D may be TRBD1 (6 bases). The CDR3 covers 13 residues. V was clipped by 5 bases and J by 6 bases, with 11 bases between them. Germline assignment: CDR1 MNHEY and CDR2 SMNVEV (reference sequence).